This TCR beta chain was observed in a study of CD8 T cells in Susac syndrome. V lost 1 base and J 0 bases, leaving 9 bases between the germline ends. Per the germline V gene, CDR1 is LNHNV and CDR2 is YYDKDF (reference sequence). This CDR3 has 15 residues. cDNA came from around 0.5 to 1 ug RNA primed by random hexamers. MiXCR was run by TCRdb on the immunoSEQ multiplex PCR reads, yielding one entry per CDR3 protein. The sample includes roughly 200,000 distinct CDR3 sequences, just under 95% of them seen just once. Sequenced input: CD4+ T cells from PBMCs. The rearrangement links TRBV15 to TRBJ1-1, with TRBD1 as a possible D gene (5 bases). This sequence was found in a human donor with Susac syndrome. The CDR3 region is CATSRGQIMNTEAFF. The CDR3 nucleotides are TGTGCCACCAGCAGAGGACAGATAATGAACACTGAAGCTTTCTTT.